The rows below give T cell receptor beta chains drawn from one sample of a study of neurological immune-mediated disorders. TCRdb used MiXCR to reprocess the 5' RACE reads, holding one entry per CDR3 protein. The sample contains approximately 85,000 distinct CDR3 sequences, 3.5% to 5.5% of which appear only once. The sample consisted of PBMCs. The receptors were sampled from a woman aged 55-69 years with multiple sclerosis. The CDR3 runs from the conserved cysteine through the conserved F or W. A D gene is named only where the DNA matches it firmly. Rows give clone size only sometimes, using once, few, many, or a class for an expanded clone.

TRBV7-2	-	many	TRBJ2-3	CASSQMGRTDTQYF	TGTGCCAGCAGCCAGATGGGACGCACAGATACGCAGTATTTT
TRBV29-1	-	once	TRBJ2-3	CSVRVRTDTQYF	TGCAGCGTCAGGGTCCGCACAGATACGCAGTATTTT
TRBV20-1	-	many	TRBJ1-2	CSARVSASGYTF	TGCAGTGCCCGTGTATCCGCCAGCGGCTACACCTTC
TRBV12-3/TRBV12-4	TRBD2	many	TRBJ2-1	CASSLAPSGGSNEQFF	TGTGCCAGCAGTTTAGCGCCGAGCGGGGGATCGAATGAGCAGTTCTTC
TRBV20-1	-	many	TRBJ2-7	CSAARTEVPYEQYF	TGCAGTGCTGCTAGGACGGAGGTACCCTACGAGCAGTACTTC
TRBV20-1	-	many	TRBJ1-5	CSAIGAGLGIQPQHF	TGCAGTGCTATAGGGGCGGGCCTCGGGATTCAGCCCCAGCATTTT
TRBV10-3	-	many	TRBJ2-7	CAISLQGYEQYF	TGTGCCATCAGCTTACAGGGATACGAGCAGTACTTC
TRBV9	TRBD1	many	TRBJ2-7	CASSPRDRGEQYF	TGTGCCAGCAGCCCTCGGGACAGAGGCGAGCAGTACTTC
TRBV4-1	TRBD1	many	TRBJ1-2	CASRGQGAIGYTF	TGCGCCAGTAGGGGACAGGGGGCGATTGGCTACACCTTC
TRBV9	-	many	TRBJ1-3	CASSVLRGTIYF	TGTGCCAGCAGCGTACTCCGGGGCACCATATATTTT
TRBV5-1	-	many	TRBJ2-6	CASMSSGANVLTF	TGCGCCAGCATGAGCTCTGGGGCCAACGTCCTGACTTTC
TRBV3-1	TRBD1	many	TRBJ1-2	CASSGTGIDGYTF	TGTGCCAGCAGCGGGACAGGGATCGACGGCTACACCTTC
TRBV7-6	TRBD2	many	TRBJ2-5	CASSLGSGVETQYF	TGTGCCAGCAGCTTGGGTAGCGGGGTTGAGACCCAGTACTTC
TRBV6-1	-	few	TRBJ1-5	CASSGSGYFQPQHF	TGTGCCAGCAGCGGCTCTGGGTATTTTCAGCCCCAGCATTTT
TRBV5-1	-	many	TRBJ1-6	CASSFRLGADSPLHF	TGCGCCAGCAGCTTTCGACTCGGCGCCGATTCACCCCTCCACTTT
TRBV10-3	TRBD1	many	TRBJ1-6	CAISSGTENSPLHF	TGTGCCATCAGCTCCGGGACAGAGAATTCACCCCTCCACTTT
TRBV29-1	-	many	TRBJ1-3	CSARDGNTIYF	TGCAGCGCCAGGGATGGAAACACCATATATTTT
TRBV4-2	-	many	TRBJ1-5	CASSQEDTNNQPQHF	TGTGCCAGCAGCCAAGAGGACACAAACAATCAGCCCCAGCATTTT
TRBV18	TRBD1	-	TRBJ2-5	CASSPLTGGLKETQYF	TGTGCCAGCTCACCTTTGACAGGGGGCTTAAAAGAGACCCAGTACTTC
TRBV7-9	-	many	TRBJ2-7	CASSPSTVYYEQYF	TGTGCCAGCAGCCCCTCAACGGTATACTACGAGCAGTACTTC
TRBV6-5	-	-	TRBJ1-5	CASSYSYPSGHLQHF	TGTGCCAGCAGTTACTCTTACCCCTCGGGTCATCTCCAGCATTTT
TRBV7-2	-	many	TRBJ2-5	CASSSSTVPSETQYF	TGTGCCAGCAGCTCCTCGACAGTCCCAAGTGAGACCCAGTACTTC
TRBV6-5	-	many	TRBJ2-2	CASTKGYTGELFF	TGTGCCAGCACGAAAGGTTACACCGGGGAGCTGTTTTTT
TRBV14	-	many	TRBJ1-6	CASSQTWGLAAPLHF	TGTGCCAGCAGCCAGACGTGGGGCCTTGCGGCACCCCTCCACTTT
TRBV20-1	-	many	TRBJ2-7	CSARAQGPTYEQYF	TGCAGTGCTAGAGCACAGGGACCCACCTACGAGCAGTACTTC
TRBV12-3/TRBV12-4	-	-	TRBJ1-1	CASSLGLTGNTEAFF	TGTGCCAGCAGTTTGGGGCTAACAGGGAACACTGAAGCTTTCTTT
TRBV5-1	-	many	TRBJ2-5	CASSLEKTQYF	TGCGCCAGCAGCTTGGAAAAGACCCAGTACTTC
TRBV20-1	-	many	TRBJ2-1	CSARKTGTATLNEQFF	TGCAGTGCTAGAAAAACCGGGACCGCAACCCTTAATGAGCAGTTCTTC
TRBV28	TRBD2	many	TRBJ2-7	CASSQGTLLGLAGGHSSYEQYF	TGTGCCAGCAGTCAAGGCACCCTTCTTGGGCTAGCGGGGGGACACTCCTCCTACGAGCAGTACTTC
TRBV5-1	-	many	TRBJ1-2	CASSLGPSYGYTF	TGCGCCAGCAGCTTGGGACCGAGCTATGGCTACACCTTC
TRBV14	-	many	TRBJ1-2	CASSQIGFYGYTF	TGTGCCAGCAGTCAGATTGGGTTCTATGGCTACACCTTC
TRBV7-9	-	many	TRBJ1-5	CASSLVQDQPQHF	TGTGCCAGCAGCTTAGTTCAGGATCAGCCCCAGCATTTT
TRBV7-8	TRBD1	many	TRBJ1-2	CASSLEFGWTGGSYTF	TGTGCCAGCAGCTTAGAATTCGGGTGGACAGGGGGTTCTTACACCTTC